Each of the 25 T cell receptor beta chains below was sequenced from the same sample in a study of CD8+ T cells in alopecia areata. cDNA prepared by RNA extraction and subsequent reverse transcription served as the template for sequencing. Profiled with immunoSEQ multiplex PCR; TCRdb holds only in-frame clones, not every one. The data hold around 140,000 clones, with around 51% observed a single time. The sequencing here drew on CD4+ T cells sorted from blood, taken at week 0. These receptor sequences come from a human donor with alopecia areata.

This clone has just a few counts. V gene TRBV29-1 combines with J gene TRBJ2-1; D is perhaps TRBD1 (6 bases). Germline assignment: CDR1 SQVTM and CDR2 ANQGSEA. Trimming left V 4 bases short and J 6 bases short, with 16 bases between. CDR3 size: 14 residues. CDR3 DNA: TGCAGCGTTGCAGGGGCCGCGGGCGTCAATGAGCAGTTCTTC. This encodes CSVAGAAGVNEQFF.

The chain combines TRBV18 with TRBJ2-1; 7 bases line up with TRBD1. Trimming at V came to 1 base and at J to 2 bases, leaving 2 bases not matched to a gene. CDR3 length: 15 amino acids. Germline CDR1 is KGHSH and CDR2 is LQKENI. The CDR3 region is CASSPQGATYNEQFF. The CDR3 nucleotides are TGTGCCAGCTCACCACAGGGGGCAACCTACAATGAGCAGTTCTTC.

This clone showed up just a few times. The V gene is TRBV30, the J gene TRBJ2-1; tentatively, D is TRBD1 (7 bases). The V gene's germline CDR1 is GTSNPN and CDR2 SVGIG (reference sequence). The V and J ends lost 2 bases and 12 bases respectively, with 23 bases between them. This CDR3 region has 15 residues. CDR3 loop: CAWSYRGTDLRGQFF. The CDR3 DNA follows: TGTGCCTGGAGTTACCGCGGGACAGATCTGAGGGGGCAGTTCTTC.

The chain employs TRBV2 and TRBJ2-3, with 9 bases matching TRBD2. This CDR3 is 15 amino acids long. With 7 bases clipped from V and 3 bases from J, the junction kept 8 bases outside the gene matches. Germline CDR1 is SNHLY and CDR2 is FYNNEI. The CDR3 DNA is TGTGCCAGCAAGCCGCCGGGACTAGCTACAGATACGCAGTATTTT. Its translation: CASKPPGLATDTQYF.

This chain uses TRBV4-2 with TRBJ2-5; maybe TRBD2 (6 bases). The V gene lost 0 bases and the J gene lost 5 bases, with 16 bases spanning the gap. Germline lookup yields CDR1 LGHNA and CDR2 YNFKEQ. The CDR3 has 16 amino acids. CDR3 loop: CASSQDYRQSGETQYF. The CDR3, as DNA: TGTGCCAGCAGCCAAGATTATAGGCAGAGCGGGGAGACCCAGTACTTC.

This chain connects TRBV10-3 to TRBJ2-1; 7 nucleotides match TRBD2. This CDR3 has 12 amino acids. The V segment lost 10 bases and the J segment 8 bases; nucleotides outside the gene matches: 8. Per the germline V gene, CDR1 is ENHRY and CDR2 is SYGVKD. The CDR3 DNA reads as TGTGCCACCCAGGGCCGGGAGGATGAGCAGTTCTTC. Translating it yields CATQGREDEQFF.

The chain is built from TRBV29-1 and TRBJ2-1; D unclear. The CDR3 runs 10 residues. CDR1 is SQVTM, CDR2 ANQGSEA, per germline. Trimming pared 7 bases from V and 6 bases from J, leaving 7 bases between. This CDR3 reads CSATSNEQFF. CDR3 DNA: TGCAGCGCCACGAGCAATGAGCAGTTCTTC.

The chain couples TRBV6-5 to TRBJ2-2, with D uncertain. Per germline, CDR1 MNHEY and CDR2 SVGAGI. The CDR3 runs to 13 residues. The V end was cut by 4 bases, the J end by 3 bases, with 6 bases between. The CDR3 here is CASSLFHTGELFF. DNA of the CDR3: TGTGCCAGCAGTTTATTCCACACCGGGGAGCTGTTTTTT.

CDR3 loop: CASSFRVSGELFF. The CDR3 nucleotides read TGTGCCAGCAGCTTCCGGGTATCCGGGGAGCTGTTTTTT. The rearrangement uses TRBV7-2 and TRBJ2-2; D is uncertain. In germline, CDR1 is SGHTA, CDR2 FQGNSA. The CDR3 has 13 amino acids. With 3 bases removed from V and 6 bases from J, the gap between germline ends came to 8 bases.

The V and J genes are TRBV5-1 and TRBJ2-1, with 9 bases aligning to TRBD2. The CDR3 sequence is 15 residues long. Looked up from germline, CDR1 is SGHRS and CDR2 is YFSETQ. V trimming: 4 bases; J trimming: 6 bases; junction bases outside the gene matches: 8. The DNA of the CDR3 is TGCGCCAGCAGCCATAGCGGGAGCGGGGGCAATGAGCAGTTCTTC. This encodes CASSHSGSGGNEQFF. The variable domain in full, completed from reference TRBV5-1 and TRBJ2-1, reads KAGVTQTPRYLIKTRGQQVTLSCSPISGHRSVSWYQQTPGQGLQFLFEYFSETQRNKGNFPGRFSGRQFSNSRSEMNVSTLELGDSALYLCASSHSGSGGNEQFFGPGTRLTVL.

For the CDR3, the DNA is TGCGCCAGCAGCACCTCGAACGCCTACGAGCAGTACTTC. Amino acid sequence: CASSTSNAYEQYF. The V call is TRBV5-1, the J call TRBJ2-7; no firm D call. The CDR3 length is 13 residues. CDR1 SGHRS and CDR2 YFSETQ come from the germline V gene. Between the trimmed V and J ends, which lost 4 bases and 2 bases, there was a span of 10 bases.

This rearrangement joins TRBV30 to TRBJ2-3, with TRBD2 matching 15 bases. CDR3 length: 14 amino acids. V was pared by 2 bases and J by 11 bases, with 5 bases of the junction left unmatched. Germline V gene lookup returns CDR1 GTSNPN and CDR2 SVGIG (reference sequence). The CDR3 region is CAWSPPGLAGGQYF. CDR3 bases: TGTGCCTGGAGTCCTCCGGGACTAGCGGGAGGGCAGTATTTT.

The V and J genes are TRBV28 and TRBJ2-5; D perhaps matches TRBD1 (5 bases). V lost 7 bases to trimming and J lost 5 bases, with 14 bases between them. Germline-derived CDR1 and CDR2 are MDHEN and SYDVKM. The CDR3 consists of 13 residues. The CDR3 spells CASMKGREETQYF. The CDR3 DNA reads as TGTGCCAGCATGAAGGGGCGAGAGGAGACCCAGTACTTC.

This clone was counted a few times. V usage is TRBV6-1 and J usage is TRBJ1-2; no firm D call. CDR3 length: 10 residues. Trimming cost V 2 bases and J 8 bases, with 3 bases left between them. Germline loops: CDR1 MNHNS, CDR2 SASEGT. DNA for the CDR3: TGTGCCAGCAGTGAATTGGGCTACACCTTC. As protein: CASSELGYTF.

The J gene is TRBJ2-6, the V gene TRBV11-2; D is undetermined. This CDR3 has 15 amino acids. The V end lost 5 bases, the J end lost 0 bases, and 8 bases lay between the germline ends. CDR1 is SGHAT, CDR2 FQNNGV, per germline. In DNA, the CDR3 is TGTGCCAGCAGCCTCCACCCCTCTGGGGCCAACGTCCTGACTTTC. Translated, it gives CASSLHPSGANVLTF.

The chain employs TRBV7-8 and TRBJ2-1; TRBD2 aligns across 13 bases. Germline trimming cut 4 bases from V and 10 bases from J; bases unmatched to any gene: 13. The CDR3 runs to 17 residues. Looked up from germline, CDR1 is SGHVS and CDR2 is FQNEAQ. The DNA of the CDR3 is TGTGCCAGCAGCTGGAGGGAAACTAGCGGGAGGGCCGGAGAGCAGTTCTTC. Translating gives CASSWRETSGRAGEQFF. Filled out from reference TRBV7-8 and TRBJ2-1, the complete variable domain reads GAGVSQSPRYKVAKRGQDVALRCDPISGHVSLFWYQQALGQGPEFLTYFQNEAQLDKSGLPSDRFFAERPEGSVSTLKIQRTQQEDSAVYLCASSWRETSGRAGEQFFGPGTRLTVL.

The genes are TRBV19 and TRBJ2-7, with 8 bases lining up with TRBD2. J lost 3 bases, V lost 3 bases, and 1 base had no gene match. This CDR3 contains 13 residues. Per germline, CDR1 LNHDA and CDR2 SQIVND (reference sequence). The CDR3 nucleotides are TGTGCCAGTAGTATCGCGGGGGGCTACGAGCAGTACTTC. Amino acid sequence: CASSIAGGYEQYF. The full variable domain, its missing parts supplied by reference TRBV19 and TRBJ2-7, is DGGITQSPKYLFRKEGQNVTLSCEQNLNHDAMYWYRQDPGQGLRLIYYSQIVNDFQKGDIAEGYSVSREKKESFPLTVTSAQKNPTAFYLCASSIAGGYEQYFGPGTRLTVT.

V is TRBV4-1 and J is TRBJ2-7, with D perhaps TRBD2 (5 bases). Germline V lookup: CDR1 MGHRA, CDR2 YSYEKL. CDR3 length equals 14 residues. Trimming pared 5 bases from V and 4 bases from J, leaving 15 bases between. The chain's CDR3 is CASSLRESGYEQYF. In DNA, the CDR3 is TGCGCCAGCAGCTTGAGGGAGTCGGGGTACGAGCAGTACTTC.

This clone was seen a handful of times. CDR3 in DNA: TGCGCCAGCAGCTTGGGGGCAGTCCAAGAGACCCAGTACTTC. It codes for CASSLGAVQETQYF. This chain links TRBV5-1 with TRBJ2-5; the D is unclear. CDR3 length equals 14 residues. CDR1 is SGHRS, CDR2 YFSETQ, per germline. The V and J ends lost 0 bases and 1 base respectively, with 7 bases between them.

The chain carries TRBV29-1 and TRBJ2-7; unclear D gene. This CDR3 comprises 12 residues. Trimming cost V 6 bases and J 2 bases, with 11 bases left between them. The germline V gene has CDR1 SQVTM and CDR2 ANQGSEA. The CDR3 reads CSVGTRAYEQYF. Here the CDR3 DNA reads TGCAGCGTCGGCACCCGGGCCTACGAGCAGTACTTC.

The genes are TRBV10-3 and TRBJ2-7; TRBD2 aligns across 7 bases. The J segment lost 0 bases and the V segment lost 4 bases, leaving 15 bases of the junction unmatched. The CDR3 contains 18 residues. Germline V gene sequence: CDR1 ENHRY, CDR2 SYGVKD. The CDR3 coding sequence is TGTGCCATCAGTGGCATATCGGGAGGTAGCTCGAGCTCCTACGAGCAGTACTTC. It is translated as CAISGISGGSSSSYEQYF.

CDR3 coding DNA: TGTGCCAGCAGTTTGACTAGCGGGAGTAGAGAGCAGTACTTC. The encoded protein is CASSLTSGSREQYF. The rearrangement links TRBV28 to TRBJ2-7; 12 bases match TRBD2. The trim removed 3 bases at V and 7 bases at J, leaving 4 bases unmatched. This CDR3 comprises 14 residues. CDR1 MDHEN and CDR2 SYDVKM come from the germline V gene.

A single count supports this clone. The chain has TRBV30 and TRBJ1-2; D is ambiguous. Trimming cost V 3 bases and J 8 bases, with 13 bases left between them. Germline-derived CDR1 and CDR2 are GTSNPN and SVGIG (reference sequence). The CDR3 spans 12 residues. For the CDR3, the DNA is TGTGCCTGGAGACCCGGTGGCCTCGGCTACACCTTC. This encodes CAWRPGGLGYTF.

In its sample, this clone was seen a few times. The V and J genes are TRBV5-6 and TRBJ2-1, with a possible D match to TRBD1 (5 bases). Germline values: CDR1 SGHDT, CDR2 YYEEEE. This CDR3 has 16 amino acids. Trimming cost V 4 bases and J 3 bases, with 17 bases left between them. In nucleotides, the CDR3 is TGTGCCAGCAGCCTTATAGGGGCCGACTTCTACAATGAGCAGTTCTTC. Translation: CASSLIGADFYNEQFF.

Comment on this clone: Additional DNA sequences in this sample encode the identical CDR3. This chain joins TRBV30 and TRBJ1-5; D not resolved. V lost 2 bases, J lost 4 bases, and 9 bases lay in between. The CDR3 covers 13 residues. The germline V gene encodes CDR1 GTSNPN and CDR2 SVGIG (reference sequence). Here the CDR3 reads CAWSSRGNQPQHF. In nucleotides, the CDR3 is TGTGCCTGGAGTAGCAGAGGAAATCAGCCCCAGCATTTT.